Below, one TCR beta chain is given with its context. Clinical history as reported by participants underpinned cohort assignment. CDR1 is KGHDR and CDR2 is SFDVKD in the germline V gene. Trimming at V came to 4 bases and at J to 6 bases, leaving 6 bases not matched to a gene. The CDR3 sequence is 15 residues long. This entry belongs to a study of blood T cell repertoires in COVID-19. Study details: The United States, Italy and Spain provided the acute and convalescent COVID-19 samples.

Study processing details: Scientists estimated how many nucleated cells there were by amplifying reference gene primers. The data were produced by immunoSEQ multiplex PCR, yet TCRdb's version contains in-frame clones alone and is incomplete. That table furnishes V, J and clone size, whereas the DNA furnished D and trimming. Among under 200,000 clones listed, less than 85% were seen once. This chain connects TRBV24-1 to TRBJ2-5, with TRBD2 identical over 11 bases. The TCR was taken from a woman in her sixties or seventies with acute COVID-19. The sample comprised PBMCs or T cells enriched from blood (not recorded which). The DNA of the CDR3 is TGTGCCACCAGTGAACCCGCTAGCGGGGGGAAGACCCAGTACTTC. Translation: CATSEPASGGKTQYF.